This TCR beta chain was captured by sequencing in a study of CD8 T cells in ankylosing spondylitis (dated by TCRdb to between 2016 and 2019). Context from the whole study: The study set out to find disease-linked TCR variants by profiling T cell receptor beta repertoires in ankylosing spondylitis patients and healthy donors. The full study cohort was made up of 20 to 25 ankylosing spondylitis patients and roughly 100 healthy donors. Samples of peripheral blood were taken, and for ankylosing spondylitis patients, synovial fluid was collected as well. What the research found in general, with its limitations: According to the report, matched synovial fluid samples from ankylosing spondylitis patients were significantly enriched for the disease-linked clones. Blood from ankylosing spondylitis patients appeared to be characterized by a TCR beta motif made up of eight highly homologous amino acid variants. Some TCR beta motif variants had previously been reported in synovial fluid and blood of reactive arthritis patients, which suggested common disease-initiation mechanisms. The disease-linked clones showed a CD8+ phenotype and occurred at relatively low frequencies in peripheral blood.

TCRdb lists the instrument as Illumina HiSeq 2500. TCR beta libraries were prepared by quantitative 5'-RACE with molecular barcodes. The study's processing was this. Disease-linked TCR variants were identified with a new computational method built on a probabilistic model of VDJ rearrangement. TCRdb passed the public sequencing reads through fastp at Q25 and MiXCR, retaining productive beta sequences. Each record represents a unique CDR3 protein, reported with the most common genes and DNA among its rows. The V and J calls and clone size are TCRdb's, not the authors'. This sample holds a few hundred thousand distinct CDR3 sequences; roughly a tenth were observed only once. The ten largest clonotypes hold 21% of the sample. The CDR3, cysteine through phenylalanine, is 12 amino acids long. CDR3 DNA only is kept here, 36 bases in frame from base 1. Based on the germline V gene (reference sequence), the CDR1 and CDR2 sequences are LGHDT and YNNKEL. Deletion took 3 bases off V and 2 bases off J, with a span of 5 bases between the germline ends.

At least ten counts were recorded for this clonotype. Its antigen is currently not known. Base qualities are not provided; no much larger clone lies one nucleotide away. The rearranged chain carries TRBV3-1 and TRBJ2-7; 5 matching bases give a weak D call of TRBD2. This TCR was sampled from a male donor with ankylosing spondylitis or in good health (not recorded which). The specimen sequenced was blood, either unsorted or a sorted T cell fraction (not recorded which). The DNA sequence is TGTGCCAGCAGCCAGGGAGCCTACGAGCAGTACTTC. Translated, this gives CASSQGAYEQYF.